Each of the 24 T cell receptor beta chains below was sequenced from the same sample in a study of shared clonotypes between healthy human individuals. Only in-frame clones appear in the TCRdb table, and some are missing; sequencing was by immunoSEQ multiplex PCR. Of about 2.2 million clones in the sample, over 85% were seen once. As defined, naive CD8 cells were CD45RO-negative and positively selected for CCR7, with terminally differentiated effector memory CD45RA+ cells excluded. Sequencing used naive CD8+ T cells from PBMCs. The receptor source for this set is a man younger than 35 in good health. Some clones in this sample may be carry-over from other donors' samples.

The J gene is TRBJ2-3, the V gene TRBV4-1, with D perhaps TRBD1 or TRBD2 (5 bases each). Between the trimmed V and J ends, which lost 2 bases and 1 base, there was a span of 28 bases. Germline values: CDR1 MGHRA, CDR2 YSYEKL. The CDR3 spans 21 residues. Here the CDR3 DNA reads TGCGCCAGCAGCCAACTCGGGACCGTCGCCGACGTTAGGGGCCGCACAGATACGCAGTATTTT. It encodes CASSQLGTVADVRGRTDTQYF.

As regards this clone: At the DNA level, this CDR3 is encoded by other sequences in the same sample as well. The rearrangement joins TRBV5-1 to TRBJ2-7; 9 bases fit TRBD1. The CDR3 has 14 residues. Unmatched junction bases numbered 6, after V lost 5 bases and J lost 3 bases. Germline CDR1 reads SGHRS; CDR2 reads YFSETQ. CDR3 nucleotides: TGCGCCAGCAGGACCGGGACAGGGAGCTACGAGCAGTACTTC. Translation: CASRTGTGSYEQYF. Complete variable domain (other parts from reference TRBV5-1 and TRBJ2-7): KAGVTQTPRYLIKTRGQQVTLSCSPISGHRSVSWYQQTPGQGLQFLFEYFSETQRNKGNFPGRFSGRQFSNSRSEMNVSTLELGDSALYLCASRTGTGSYEQYFGPGTRLTVT.

This clone was observed a few times. V is TRBV10-3 and J is TRBJ1-2; D not certain. This CDR3 region has 12 residues. CDR1 and CDR2 (germline): ENHRY, SYGVKD. The ends were cut back, 6 bases at V and 1 base at J, with 6 bases in the middle. CDR3 DNA: TGTGCCATCAGACCGGATAACTATGGCTACACCTTC. Its translation is CAIRPDNYGYTF.

This clone was found once. The CDR3 loop reads CATSELAGHGQYF. Written as DNA, the CDR3 is TGTGCCACCAGTGAATTAGCGGGGCACGGGCAGTACTTC. The chain has TRBV15 and TRBJ2-7, with 8 bases fitting TRBD2. Germline V gene sequence: CDR1 LNHNV, CDR2 YYDKDF (reference sequence). Trimming at V came to 6 bases and at J to 9 bases, leaving 10 bases not matched to a gene. The CDR3 has 13 residues. Full variable domain (remainder filled in from reference TRBV15 and TRBJ2-7): DAMVIQNPRYQVTQFGKPVTLSCSQTLNHNVMYWYQQKSSQAPKLLFHYYDKDFNNEADTPDNFQSRRPNTSFCFLDIRSPGLGDTAMYLCATSELAGHGQYFGPGTRLTVT.

The chain employs TRBV6-1 and TRBJ1-3; D is unresolved. CDR3 length equals 15 residues. V lost 7 bases and J 3 bases, leaving 16 bases between the germline ends. Germline V CDR1 and CDR2: MNHNS, SASEGT. The CDR3 sequence: CASTARPLGGNTIYF. For the CDR3, the DNA is TGTGCCAGCACTGCTAGGCCACTGGGTGGAAACACCATATATTTT.

The V and J genes are TRBV4-1 and TRBJ1-1; D gene uncertain. Per germline, CDR1 MGHRA and CDR2 YSYEKL. V lost 1 base and J lost 0, with 9 bases in between. CDR3 length: 15 amino acids. The chain's CDR3 is CASSQAWTVNTEAFF. The DNA of the CDR3 is TGCGCCAGCAGCCAAGCGTGGACGGTGAACACTGAAGCTTTCTTT.

J is TRBJ2-1 and V is TRBV7-2; D may be TRBD2 (5 bases). V lost 5 bases, J lost 13 bases, and 12 bases lay in between. CDR1 is SGHTA and CDR2 is FQGNSA in the germline V gene. CDR3 size: 11 residues. Here the CDR3 DNA reads TGTGCCAGCAGCAAGGAGGCCGAACAGTTCTTC. It yields the protein CASSKEAEQFF.

The chain links TRBV27 to TRBJ2-5, with 9 bases identical to TRBD2. The CDR3 is 16 residues long. V dropped 5 bases and J dropped 5; count of bases not matched to a gene: 12. In germline, CDR1 is MNHEY, CDR2 SMNVEV (reference sequence). The CDR3 region has the DNA TGTGCCAGCAGTCCGACTCGAGGACTAGCGTGGGAGACCCAGTACTTC. Translation: CASSPTRGLAWETQYF.

This chain links TRBV5-1 with TRBJ2-3, with 8 bases fitting TRBD2. This CDR3 contains 15 residues. V dropped 4 bases and J dropped 7; count of bases not matched to a gene: 11. Germline-derived CDR1 and CDR2 are SGHRS and YFSETQ. CDR3 loop: CASSGFSGIVYTQYF. The CDR3 nucleotides read TGCGCCAGCAGCGGATTTAGCGGGATCGTGTATACGCAGTATTTT.

As to this clone: Other DNA sequences in the same sample also yield this CDR3. DNA of the CDR3: TGTGCCAGCAGTCCCGGACTAGCCGGCGAGCAGTACTTC. Translation: CASSPGLAGEQYF. The chain carries TRBV27 and TRBJ2-7, with 8 nucleotides matching TRBD2. This CDR3 comprises 13 residues. Per the germline V gene, CDR1 is MNHEY and CDR2 is SMNVEV (reference sequence). The V and J ends lost 5 bases and 6 bases, in that order; junction bases with no gene match: 6.

The gene calls are TRBV7-9 and TRBJ2-1, with D possibly matching TRBD1 (5 bases). Between the trimmed V and J ends, which lost 7 bases and 5 bases, there was a span of 21 bases. The V gene's germline CDR1 is SEHNR and CDR2 FQNEAQ (reference sequence). The CDR3 loop spans 16 amino acids. The CDR3 DNA sequence: TGTGCCAGCACTACAGGCTCAGATTGGTCCCACAATGAGCAGTTCTTC. Amino acid sequence: CASTTGSDWSHNEQFF. Full variable domain (missing parts from reference TRBV7-9 and TRBJ2-1): DTGVSQNPRHKITKRGQNVTFRCDPISEHNRLYWYRQTLGQGPEFLTYFQNEAQLEKSRLLSDRFSAERPKGSFSTLEIQRTEQGDSAMYLCASTTGSDWSHNEQFFGPGTRLTVL.

J is TRBJ1-2 and V is TRBV5-1, with D possibly matching TRBD1 (5 bases). The CDR3 totals 12 residues. Germline V gene data show CDR1 as SGHRS and CDR2 as YFSETQ. V was trimmed by 4 bases and J by 7 bases, leaving 11 bases between them. Written as DNA, the CDR3 is TGCGCCAGCAGCATAGGGGTTGTTGGCTACACCTTC. It codes for CASSIGVVGYTF.

This clone was observed a few times. The chain combines TRBV27 with TRBJ1-4; no clear D gene. Trimming removed 5 bases at V and 5 bases at J, with 12 bases between. The germline V gene encodes CDR1 MNHEY and CDR2 SMNVEV (reference sequence). CDR3 length: 14 residues. The CDR3 nucleotides are TGTGCCAGCAGTGAACACCTCGGAAATGAAAAACTGTTTTTT. This encodes CASSEHLGNEKLFF.

The rearrangement uses TRBV7-9 and TRBJ1-2, with 9 nucleotides matching TRBD1. The CDR3 has 16 amino acids. Per the germline V gene, CDR1 is SEHNR and CDR2 is FQNEAQ (reference sequence). Trimming cost V 5 bases and J 6 bases; bases outside gene matches: 13. CDR3 coding DNA: TGTGCCAGCAGCCATATACAGGGGGCAGAGGGGGATGGCTACACCTTC. Encoded protein: CASSHIQGAEGDGYTF.

V gene TRBV7-6 combines with J gene TRBJ1-5; 7 bases fit TRBD1. Germline V CDR1 and CDR2: SGHVS, FNYEAQ. This CDR3 spans 15 amino acids. Unmatched junction bases numbered 6, after V lost 6 bases and J lost 1 base. For the CDR3, the DNA is TGTGCCAGCAGTGTGGGGGACAGAAGCAATCAGCCCCAGCATTTT. This translates into CASSVGDRSNQPQHF.

This clone occurred once. The V and J genes are TRBV27 and TRBJ1-1; a possible D gene is TRBD1 (5 bases). Germline lookup yields CDR1 MNHEY and CDR2 SMNVEV (reference sequence). V lost 1 base, J lost 3 bases, and 9 bases lay in between. The CDR3 runs to 14 residues. CDR3 bases: TGTGCCAGCAGTTTATGGAGCAGGGACACTGAAGCTTTCTTT. This sequence encodes CASSLWSRDTEAFF.

The CDR3: CASSQAVGATYEQYF. Written as DNA, the CDR3 is TGTGCCAGCAGCCAAGCGGTAGGAGCGACCTACGAGCAGTACTTC. The V gene is TRBV4-2, the J gene TRBJ2-7; no reliable D call. CDR3 length: 15 residues. V was cut by 1 base and J by 2 bases, with 12 bases left in between. The germline V gene has CDR1 LGHNA and CDR2 YNFKEQ.

The chain employs TRBV30 and TRBJ1-2, with D possibly matching TRBD1 (5 bases). Trimming took 1 base from V and 6 from J, leaving 15 bases between them. Germline values: CDR1 GTSNPN, CDR2 SVGIG (reference sequence). The CDR3 runs to 14 residues. The CDR3 coding sequence is TGTGCCTGGAGTGCCGGCGGGGGGGACGATGGCTACACCTTC. Its protein is CAWSAGGGDDGYTF.

The J gene is TRBJ2-7, the V gene TRBV5-6, with 7 bases identical to TRBD1. Germline lookup yields CDR1 SGHDT and CDR2 YYEEEE. The CDR3 contains 14 residues. The J segment lost 0 bases and the V segment lost 4 bases, leaving 4 bases of the junction unmatched. CDR3 protein: CASSKGQSSYEQYF. The CDR3 DNA reads as TGTGCCAGCAGCAAGGGACAGAGCTCCTACGAGCAGTACTTC.

This sequence joins TRBV6-1 and TRBJ1-4; possible D gene TRBD1, 5 bases. There are 15 residues in the CDR3. V was shortened by 0 bases and J by 6 bases, with 11 bases between the two germline ends. The V gene's germline CDR1 is MNHNS and CDR2 SASEGT. The CDR3 protein is CASSEATGVDEKLFF. The CDR3 coding sequence is TGTGCCAGCAGTGAAGCAACAGGTGTGGATGAAAAACTGTTTTTT.

As to this clone: The sample contains more than one DNA sequence encoding this CDR3. The gene calls are TRBV28 and TRBJ2-7, with 9 bases lining up with TRBD1. Germline V gene sequence: CDR1 MDHEN, CDR2 SYDVKM. The trim removed 2 bases at V and 3 bases at J, leaving 2 bases unmatched. This CDR3 has 14 residues. The CDR3 spells CASSLGTGIYEQYF. CDR3 nucleotides: TGTGCCAGCAGTTTAGGGACAGGGATCTACGAGCAGTACTTC.

J is TRBJ1-2 and V is TRBV7-2; D gene unclear. The CDR3 covers 13 residues. CDR1 and CDR2 from the germline V gene are SGHTA and FQGNSA. The ends were cut back, 7 bases at V and 6 bases at J, with 15 bases in the middle. This CDR3 reads CASTRGYGDGYTF. CDR3 DNA: TGTGCCAGCACCCGAGGGTACGGGGATGGCTACACCTTC.

This clone was observed once. The chain employs TRBV4-1 and TRBJ1-4; 7 bases fit TRBD1. The V and J ends lost 0 bases and 7 bases, in that order; junction bases with no gene match: 8. The CDR3 is 16 amino acids. The germline V gene encodes CDR1 MGHRA and CDR2 YSYEKL. CDR3 loop: CASSQDPGTAIEKLFF. DNA of the CDR3: TGCGCCAGCAGCCAAGATCCCGGGACAGCCATTGAAAAACTGTTTTTT.

The chain recombines TRBV9 with TRBJ2-1; 8 bases map to TRBD1. Germline V gives CDR1 SGDLS, CDR2 YYNGEE. With V trimmed by 3 bases and J by 3 bases, 5 bases remained unmatched. The CDR3 covers 15 residues. CDR3 DNA sequence: TGTGCCAGCAGCGGGACAGGGATGGGCTACAATGAGCAGTTCTTC. Its protein product is CASSGTGMGYNEQFF.